The 19 T cell receptor beta chains below were found in one sample sequenced in a study of blood T cell repertoires in COVID-19. TCRdb's copy holds only in-frame clones and misses some; the assay was immunoSEQ multiplex PCR. The sample shows some 150,000 clones, about 85% of them seen only once. Material: peripheral blood. These receptors came from a man between 60 and 75 years old who had recovered from COVID-19.

The chain recombines TRBV2 with TRBJ2-3; a possible D gene is TRBD2 (7 bases). CDR1 is SNHLY and CDR2 is FYNNEI in the germline V gene. The length of the CDR3 is 17 residues. V gave up 1 base and J gave up 6 bases, with 20 bases separating them. CDR3 sequence: CASSEGVGGGIADTQYF. The CDR3 nucleotides are TGTGCCAGCAGTGAAGGGGTTGGCGGGGGCATAGCGGATACGCAGTATTTT.

The rearrangement uses TRBV6-2 or TRBV6-3 and TRBJ1-2, with no clear D. Deletions cut 6 bases from V and 2 bases from J, with 16 bases between. Germline CDR1 MNHEY, CDR2 SVGEGT. The CDR3 is 15 amino acids. The CDR3 reads CASSPPRALNYGYTF. For the CDR3, the DNA is TGTGCCAGCAGCCCTCCGAGAGCGCTCAACTATGGCTACACCTTC.

V and J are TRBV12-3 or TRBV12-4 and TRBJ1-5, with D unresolved. Trimming took 2 bases from V and 7 from J, leaving 9 bases between them. The CDR3 consists of 13 residues. The CDR3 loop reads CASSLPGLQPQHF. CDR3 in DNA: TGTGCCAGCAGTTTACCAGGCCTCCAGCCCCAGCATTTT.

The genes are TRBV5-1 and TRBJ2-7; 14 bases are shared with TRBD2. This CDR3 region has 14 residues. CDR1 is SGHRS and CDR2 is YFSETQ in the germline V gene. The ends lost 4 bases at V and 4 bases at J; junction bases unmatched: 1. The chain's CDR3 is CASSRTSGGYEQYF. CDR3 DNA sequence: TGCGCCAGCAGCCGGACTAGCGGGGGGTACGAGCAGTACTTC.

This sequence joins TRBV7-3 and TRBJ2-1, with 12 bases lining up with TRBD2. The CDR3 is 16 residues long. Germline trimming cut 5 bases from V and 8 bases from J; bases unmatched to any gene: 10. CDR1 and CDR2 from the germline V gene are SGHTA and FQGTGA. The CDR3 sequence is CASSQRASGGADEQFF. The CDR3 DNA reads as TGTGCCAGCAGCCAAAGGGCTAGCGGGGGGGCAGATGAGCAGTTCTTC.

This clone was detected once. The chain combines TRBV12-3 or TRBV12-4 with TRBJ1-5, with 7 bases lining up with TRBD1. The CDR3 extends over 13 amino acids. V trimming: 7 bases; J trimming: 6 bases; junction bases outside the gene matches: 6. The CDR3 region has the DNA TGTGCCAGCACCTGGGACAGCCGTCAGCCCCAGCATTTT. As protein: CASTWDSRQPQHF.

DNA for the CDR3: TGTGCCAGTAGTAACCAGGGGGTTGTCAATGAGCAGTTCTTC. Protein: CASSNQGVVNEQFF. The V gene is TRBV19, the J gene TRBJ2-1; 7 bases are shared with TRBD1. CDR3 length equals 14 residues. V lost 4 bases and J lost 6; bases outside the gene matches: 6. Germline CDR1 LNHDA, CDR2 SQIVND (reference sequence).

The rearrangement joins TRBV9 to TRBJ2-7, with 7 bases identical to TRBD1. The germline V gene encodes CDR1 SGDLS and CDR2 YYNGEE. V dropped 4 bases and J dropped 9; count of bases not matched to a gene: 13. The CDR3 sequence is 14 residues long. In DNA, the CDR3 is TGTGCCAGCAGCCCCGGGACAGATTCAGTATGGCAGTACTTC. It encodes CASSPGTDSVWQYF.

The rearrangement uses TRBV11-2 and TRBJ2-3, with 12 bases lining up with TRBD2. Germline V lookup: CDR1 SGHAT, CDR2 FQNNGV. Trimming cost V 5 bases and J 2 bases; bases outside gene matches: 5. The CDR3 runs 16 residues. The CDR3, as DNA: TGTGCCAGCAGCCTGACTAGCGGGGGACTCACAGATACGCAGTATTTT. It encodes CASSLTSGGLTDTQYF.

This clone has a handful of counts. This chain links TRBV12-3 or TRBV12-4 with TRBJ1-5; D perhaps matches TRBD1 (5 bases). This CDR3 is built from 13 residues. Trimming took 5 bases from V and 4 from J, leaving 9 bases between them. The DNA for the CDR3 is TGTGCCAGCAGTGGGACTGCGAATCAGCCCCAGCATTTT. Its translation: CASSGTANQPQHF.

This clone was counted a single time. The CDR3 region is CASSPGTGGYNEQFF. The DNA for the CDR3 is TGTGCCAGCAGCCCAGGGACAGGGGGCTACAATGAGCAGTTCTTC. This chain joins TRBV11-3 and TRBJ2-1; 11 nucleotides line up with TRBD1. Germline V lookup: CDR1 SGHNT, CDR2 YENEEA. The V gene end was trimmed by 5 bases and the J gene end by 3 bases; junction bases not matched to a gene: 3. The CDR3 sequence is 15 residues long.

This clone was seen just once. J is TRBJ2-6 and V is TRBV18; D unresolved. Germline-derived CDR1 and CDR2 are KGHSH and LQKENI. Trimming cost V 1 base and J 0 bases, with 13 bases left between them. CDR3 length: 18 amino acids. CDR3 loop: CASSPRRQELSGANVLTF. The CDR3 nucleotides read TGTGCCAGCTCACCACGAAGGCAGGAACTCTCTGGGGCCAACGTCCTGACTTTC.

V is TRBV19 and J is TRBJ2-1; 7 bases are shared with TRBD2. Germline values: CDR1 LNHDA, CDR2 SQIVND (reference sequence). The V and J ends lost 5 bases and 14 bases, in that order; junction bases with no gene match: 9. The CDR3 has 12 residues. The CDR3 loop reads CASSLVGGEKFF. In nucleotides, the CDR3 is TGTGCCAGTAGTCTCGTTGGGGGGGAGAAGTTCTTC.

This clone was detected only once. The chain uses TRBV6-2 or TRBV6-3 and TRBJ2-6, with D maybe TRBD2 (6 bases). This CDR3 is built from 18 residues. V was pared by 4 bases and J by 2 bases, with 18 bases between. Germline V CDR1 and CDR2: MNHEY, SVGEGT. The CDR3 bases are TGTGCCAGCAGTTCCTGGGGCCGGGGGATGACTGGGGCCAACGTCCTGACTTTC. Translated, it gives CASSSWGRGMTGANVLTF.

The chain couples TRBV12-3 or TRBV12-4 to TRBJ2-7; D gene ambiguous. V shed 2 bases and J shed 0 bases, with 5 bases lying between them. The CDR3 has 13 residues. The CDR3 coding sequence is TGTGCCAGCAGTTTACACAGCTCCTACGAGCAGTACTTC. Translating gives CASSLHSSYEQYF.

The chain has TRBV18 and TRBJ2-7; 8 positions match TRBD1. Germline-derived CDR1 and CDR2 are KGHSH and LQKENI. V lost 2 bases and J lost 5; bases outside the gene matches: 8. CDR3 length: 15 amino acids. The CDR3, as DNA: TGTGCCAGCTCACCAAAGGCAGGGGGCATGGACGAGCAGTACTTC. It encodes CASSPKAGGMDEQYF.

Only a few counts were recorded for this clone. The genes are TRBV4-1 and TRBJ1-2; 8 nucleotides agree with TRBD1. V gave up 2 bases and J gave up 8 bases; unmatched junction bases: 7. The CDR3 spans 14 residues. From germline, CDR1 is MGHRA and CDR2 YSYEKL. This CDR3 is CASSQLQGGYGYTF. The CDR3 coding sequence is TGCGCCAGCAGCCAACTACAGGGGGGGTACGGCTACACCTTC.

This chain connects TRBV6-6 to TRBJ1-2; the D is unclear. The CDR3 runs 15 residues. V gave up 9 bases and J gave up 1 base, with 18 bases separating them. Germline CDR1 and CDR2: MNHNY and SVGAGI (reference sequence). The CDR3 region is CASSPNGVGNYGYTF. The CDR3 DNA follows: TGTGCCAGTTCCCCAAACGGGGTCGGTAACTATGGCTACACCTTC.

The V call is TRBV18, the J call TRBJ2-5; 7 nucleotides align to TRBD1. J was trimmed by 5 bases and V by 1 base; bases with no gene match: 4. Germline V gene sequence: CDR1 KGHSH, CDR2 LQKENI. The CDR3 covers 14 residues. The DNA for the CDR3 is TGTGCCAGCTCACCACTTTCACAGGGGGAGACCCAGTACTTC. It translates to CASSPLSQGETQYF.